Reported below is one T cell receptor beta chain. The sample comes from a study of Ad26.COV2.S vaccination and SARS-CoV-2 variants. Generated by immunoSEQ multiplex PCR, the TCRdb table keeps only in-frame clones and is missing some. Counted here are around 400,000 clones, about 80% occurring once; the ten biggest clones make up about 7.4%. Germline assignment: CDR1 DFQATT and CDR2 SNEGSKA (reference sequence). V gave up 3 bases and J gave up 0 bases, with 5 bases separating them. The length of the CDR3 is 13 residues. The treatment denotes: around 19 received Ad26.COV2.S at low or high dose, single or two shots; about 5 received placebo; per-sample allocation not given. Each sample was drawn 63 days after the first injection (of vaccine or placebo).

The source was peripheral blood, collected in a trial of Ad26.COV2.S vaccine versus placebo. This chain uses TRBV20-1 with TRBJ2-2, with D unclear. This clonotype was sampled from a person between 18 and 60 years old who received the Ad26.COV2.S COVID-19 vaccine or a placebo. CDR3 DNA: TGCAGTGCTAGTAATCCGAACACCGGGGAGCTGTTTTTT. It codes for CSASNPNTGELFF.